This TCR beta chain comes out of a study of blood T cell repertoires in COVID-19. TCRdb's copy holds only in-frame clones and misses some; the assay was immunoSEQ multiplex PCR. The data contain 75,000 to 100,000 clones, more than 75% of them singletons. The germline gives CDR1 MDHEN, CDR2 SYDVKM. This CDR3 has 14 residues. With 6 bases removed from V and 2 bases from J, the gap between germline ends came to 13 bases. The V call is TRBV28, the J call TRBJ2-5; D not resolved. Specimen: peripheral blood. The receptor was isolated from a human donor in a cohort sampled during active COVID-19. Written as DNA, the CDR3 is TGTGCCAGCAGGCCTCCTGGCGGACAAGAGACCCAGTACTTC. This translates into CASRPPGGQETQYF.